Presented here are 3 T cell receptor beta chains from one specimen sequenced in a study of CD8+CD57+ T cells in acquired aplastic anemia. Researchers used genomic DNA as the template to profile TCR beta VDJ and CDR3. Using its own MiXCR run on the reads, TCRdb lists one record per CDR3 protein. Among 150,000 to 200,000 distinct CDR3 sequences listed, just under 65% were seen once. The specimen was sorted CD4+, CD8+, or CD8+CD57+ T cells (not recorded which) from PBMCs. Receptor source: a human donor in good health.

This clonotype was observed once. The chain uses TRBV19 and TRBJ1-5, with 8 bases that match TRBD1. Germline V gene sequence: CDR1 LNHDA, CDR2 SQIVND (reference sequence). Losses at the gene ends were 7 bases for V and 7 bases for J; bases not matched to a gene: 9. The CDR3 totals 14 residues. CDR3 sequence reads: CASNDRGRGQPQHF. The CDR3 nucleotides are TGTGCCAGTAATGACAGGGGCCGCGGGCAGCCCCAGCATTTT.

V and J are TRBV4-3 and TRBJ1-4, with a weak D call TRBD1 (5 bases). V shed 1 base and J shed 4 bases, with 13 bases lying between them. CDR1 LGHNA and CDR2 YSLEER come from the germline V gene. The CDR3 totals 16 residues. The CDR3 DNA is TGCGCCAGCAGCCAAGGGTCCTCAGGGAATAATGAAAAACTGTTTTTT. Amino acid sequence: CASSQGSSGNNEKLFF.

CDR3 sequence: CASDGSPENSPLHF. DNA of the CDR3: TGTGCCAGCGACGGGTCCCCCGAAAATTCACCCCTCCACTTT. This chain links TRBV6-6 with TRBJ1-6, with D uncertain. Trimming stripped 8 bases from V and 7 bases from J, with 15 bases between. The germline V gene has CDR1 MNHNY and CDR2 SVGAGI (reference sequence). This CDR3 contains 14 residues.